A selection of T cell receptor beta chains follows, all from one sample in a study of shared clonotypes between healthy human individuals. Assay used: immunoSEQ multiplex PCR; TCRdb lists only in-frame clones, some missing. The repertoire consists of about 1 million clones, with roughly 75% occurring once and the leading ten covering around 1.4%. Material for sequencing was memory CD4+ T cells sorted from blood. The source is a man younger than 35 in good health. Both conserved end residues are part of each CDR3. A D gene is named only where the DNA matches it firmly. Clone size appears in some rows only: once, few, many, or a class for an expanded clone.

TRBV6-1,TRBJ2-7,NA,NA,TGTGCCAGCAGTGATCGGGCAGGAGCCTACGAGCAGTACTTC,CASSDRAGAYEQYF
TRBV25-1,TRBJ2-7,NA,NA,TGTGCCAGCAGGGGCTACAGCTACGAGCAGTACTTC,CASRGYSYEQYF
TRBV20-1,TRBJ2-3,few,NA,TGCAGTGCTATGCGGGGCGATACGCAGTATTTT,CSAMRGDTQYF
TRBV7-8,TRBJ2-5,NA,TRBD1,TGCGCCAGCAGCCCCGGGACAGTCCAAGAGACCCAGTACTTC,CASSPGTVQETQYF
TRBV7-8,TRBJ2-7,NA,NA,TGTGCCAGCAGCTTAGGAGTCTACGAGCAGTACTTC,CASSLGVYEQYF
TRBV18,TRBJ2-2,few,NA,TGTGCCAGCTCACCGCGGACAGTTAATTCGAACACCGGGGAGCTGTTTTTT,CASSPRTVNSNTGELFF
TRBV7-9,TRBJ2-3,NA,NA,TGTGCCAGCAGCCTGTCCACGGGGGATACGCAGTATTTT,CASSLSTGDTQYF
TRBV7-2,TRBJ1-1,NA,TRBD1,TGTGCCAGCAGACAAGGGGGCCGGGGCACTGAAGCTTTCTTT,CASRQGGRGTEAFF
TRBV5-5,TRBJ1-6,few,NA,TGTGCCAGCAGCTTGGGCAGGGGCGTTAATTCACCCCTCCACTTT,CASSLGRGVNSPLHF
TRBV11-2,TRBJ1-2,few,NA,TGTGCCAGCAGCTTAGCCAGAAATGGTGGCTACACCTTC,CASSLARNGGYTF
TRBV6-6,TRBJ2-1,NA,NA,TGTGCCAGCAGTCCCGGACTACATGGGGATGAGCAGTTCTTC,CASSPGLHGDEQFF
TRBV27,TRBJ1-5,NA,NA,TGTGCCAGCAGTTTATCGAACCCGACAGCTAATAGCAATCAGCCCCAGCATTTT,CASSLSNPTANSNQPQHF
TRBV30,TRBJ1-5,NA,NA,TGTGCCTGGAGTCCAGCGGTCGGTAGTCAGCCCCAGCATTTT,CAWSPAVGSQPQHF
TRBV7-9,TRBJ1-6,NA,NA,TGTGCCAGCAGCCATGACACCTCCTATAATTCACCCCTCCACTTT,CASSHDTSYNSPLHF
TRBV5-4,TRBJ2-3,once,NA,TGTGCCAGCAGCTTGACTAGTAATGGAGATACGCAGTATTTT,CASSLTSNGDTQYF
TRBV15,TRBJ2-5,NA,NA,TGTGCCACCAGCCAGGGGCGGTTCCAAGAGACCCAGTACTTC,CATSQGRFQETQYF
TRBV5-1,TRBJ2-3,NA,NA,TGCGCCAGCAGCTTGGCAGCGGCGGGGGCTTCCACAGATACGCAGTATTTT,CASSLAAAGASTDTQYF
TRBV19,TRBJ1-2,once,TRBD1,TGTGCCAGTATCGGGGACAGGGAAAACTATGGCTACACCTTC,CASIGDRENYGYTF
TRBV2,TRBJ2-2,NA,NA,TGTGCCAGCAGTGAAGTACGGACTGTGGGGGAGCTGTTTTTT,CASSEVRTVGELFF
TRBV6-6,TRBJ2-7,NA,TRBD1,TGTGCCAGCCTTACCCCGGGACAGAAAACCTACGAGCAGTACTTC,CASLTPGQKTYEQYF
TRBV2,TRBJ1-2,NA,TRBD1,TGTGCCAGCAGTGGGGCACAGGGGGTTGATGGCTACACCTTC,CASSGAQGVDGYTF
TRBV12-5,TRBJ1-5,NA,TRBD1,TGTGCTAGTGCCAAGGGGGCAGGTAATCAGCCCCAGCATTTT,CASAKGAGNQPQHF
TRBV5-5,TRBJ2-2,NA,NA,TGTGCCAGCTCCCCTTACACCGGGGAGCTGTTTTTT,CASSPYTGELFF
TRBV19,TRBJ2-6,NA,TRBD1,TGTGCCAGTAGTACCTCGGACAGGGCTGGGGCCAACGTCCTGACTTTC,CASSTSDRAGANVLTF
TRBV5-1,TRBJ2-1,NA,TRBD1,TGCGCCAGCAGCTTTTCGGGACAGGGGTACAATGAGCAGTTCTTC,CASSFSGQGYNEQFF
TRBV19,TRBJ1-5,NA,NA,TGTGCCAGTACCCGGACAGGCAATCAGCCCCAGCATTTT,CASTRTGNQPQHF
TRBV4-3,TRBJ2-3,NA,TRBD2,TGCGCCAGCAGCCAATCTACACGTGGACTAGGCACAGATACGCAGTATTTT,CASSQSTRGLGTDTQYF